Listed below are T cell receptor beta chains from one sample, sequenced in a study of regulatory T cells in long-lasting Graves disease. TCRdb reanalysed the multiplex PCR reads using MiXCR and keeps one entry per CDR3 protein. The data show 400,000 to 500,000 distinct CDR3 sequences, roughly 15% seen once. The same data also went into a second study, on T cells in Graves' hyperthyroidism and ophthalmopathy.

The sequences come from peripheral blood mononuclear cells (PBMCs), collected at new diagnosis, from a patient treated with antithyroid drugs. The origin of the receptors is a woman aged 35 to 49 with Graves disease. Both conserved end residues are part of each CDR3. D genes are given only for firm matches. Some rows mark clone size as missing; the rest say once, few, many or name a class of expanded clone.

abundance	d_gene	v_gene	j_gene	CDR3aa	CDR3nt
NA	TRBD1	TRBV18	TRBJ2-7	CASSPPGQGTSEQYF	TGTGCCAGCTCACCACCGGGACAGGGAACATCGGAGCAGTACTTC
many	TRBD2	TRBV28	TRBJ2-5	CASSALAGVDRRTQYF	TGTGCCAGCAGTGCCTTAGCGGGAGTTGACCGGAGGACCCAGTACTTC
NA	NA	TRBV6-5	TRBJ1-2	CASSYGQSYGGYTF	TGTGCCAGCAGTTACGGGCAGTCCTATGGGGGCTACACCTTC
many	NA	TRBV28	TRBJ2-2	CASSLTGLSTGELFF	TGTGCCAGCAGTTTAACAGGGTTAAGCACCGGGGAGCTGTTTTTT
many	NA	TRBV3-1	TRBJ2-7	CASSLGTRGYEQYF	TGTGCCAGCAGCCTAGGAACTCGCGGCTACGAGCAGTACTTC
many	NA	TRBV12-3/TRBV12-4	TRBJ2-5	CASSLVPGAETQYF	TGTGCCAGCAGTTTAGTACCCGGGGCAGAGACCCAGTACTTC
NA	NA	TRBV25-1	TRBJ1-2	CASSEFGGVDHYGYTF	TGTGCCAGCAGTGAATTTGGGGGTGTAGATCACTATGGCTACACCTTC
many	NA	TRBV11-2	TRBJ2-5	CASSLAGQKSPNYQETQYF	TGTGCCAGCAGCTTAGCGGGACAAAAATCCCCTAATTACCAAGAGACCCAGTACTTC
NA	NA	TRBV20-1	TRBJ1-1	CSARAPGTSAFF	TGCAGTGCTAGGGCCCCCGGGACTTCAGCTTTCTTT
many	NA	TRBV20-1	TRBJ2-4	CSARSVLGVAKNIQYF	TGCAGTGCTAGATCAGTACTAGGGGTAGCCAAAAACATTCAGTACTTC
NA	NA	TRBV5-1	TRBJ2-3	CASSFGQETDTQYF	TGCGCCAGCAGCTTTGGTCAGGAAACAGATACGCAGTATTTT
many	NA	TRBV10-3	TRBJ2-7	CAIRKRTESYEQYF	TGTGCCATCCGTAAGCGGACAGAATCCTACGAGCAGTACTTC
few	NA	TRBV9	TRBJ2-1	CASSVAVYPVGSYNEQFF	TGTGCCAGCAGCGTAGCTGTTTACCCCGTAGGTTCCTACAATGAGCAGTTCTTC
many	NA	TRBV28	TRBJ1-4	CASSFYGYAEKLFF	TGTGCCAGCAGTTTTTACGGGTATGCGGAAAAACTGTTTTTT
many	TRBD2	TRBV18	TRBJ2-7	CASSPPYSGDAEQYF	TGTGCCAGCTCACCACCCTATAGCGGGGATGCAGAGCAGTACTTC
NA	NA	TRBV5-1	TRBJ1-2	CASSLSASPSDHGYTF	TGCGCCAGCAGCTTGAGTGCCTCACCTTCGGACCATGGCTACACCTTC
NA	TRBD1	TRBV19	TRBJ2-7	CASQRDRDDEQYF	TGTGCCAGCCAGAGGGACAGGGACGACGAGCAGTACTTC
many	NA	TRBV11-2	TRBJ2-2	CAGTGDTGELFF	TGTGCTGGAACGGGGGACACCGGGGAGCTGTTTTTT
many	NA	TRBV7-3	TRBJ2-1	CASSPTGNYNEQFF	TGTGCCAGCAGCCCAACAGGGAATTACAATGAGCAGTTCTTC
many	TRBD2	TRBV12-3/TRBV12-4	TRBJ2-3	CASTKPGLAGGITDTQYF	TGTGCCAGCACCAAGCCGGGACTAGCGGGAGGCATCACAGATACGCAGTATTTT
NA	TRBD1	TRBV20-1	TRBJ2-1	CSATGQAANEQFF	TGCAGTGCTACGGGACAGGCAGCGAATGAGCAGTTCTTC
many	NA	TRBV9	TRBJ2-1	CASSVGGALLYNEQFF	TGTGCCAGCAGCGTAGGAGGTGCCCTCCTCTACAATGAGCAGTTCTTC
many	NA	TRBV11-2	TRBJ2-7	CASSLIAPRTVSPKRRSQQYF	TGTGCCAGCAGCTTAATCGCCCCCCGGACGGTGAGCCCTAAGCGCCGGTCTCAGCAGTACTTC
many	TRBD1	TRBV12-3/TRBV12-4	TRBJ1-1	CASSQATTGRRTEAFF	TGTGCCAGCAGTCAAGCCACGACAGGGAGGAGGACTGAAGCTTTCTTT
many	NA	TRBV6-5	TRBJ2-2	CASSYPLGSGNTGELFF	TGTGCCAGCAGTTATCCCCTCGGTAGCGGGAACACCGGGGAGCTGTTTTTT
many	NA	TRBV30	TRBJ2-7	CASRGRFYEQYF	TGTGCCTCAAGGGGCAGGTTCTACGAGCAGTACTTC
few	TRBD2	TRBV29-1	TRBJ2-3	CSVVGGRAFTDTQYF	TGCAGCGTTGTAGGTGGGAGGGCCTTCACAGATACGCAGTATTTT
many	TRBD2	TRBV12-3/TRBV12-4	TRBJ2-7	CASSLSGANEQYF	TGTGCCAGCAGTTTAAGCGGGGCGAACGAGCAGTACTTC
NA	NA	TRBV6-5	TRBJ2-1	CASSYRGGTYNEQFF	TGTGCCAGCAGTTACCGGGGCGGAACCTACAATGAGCAGTTCTTC
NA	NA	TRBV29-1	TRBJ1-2	CSVEDLFASGGYGYTF	TGCAGCGTTGAAGATCTTTTTGCGTCTGGGGGCTATGGCTACACCTTC
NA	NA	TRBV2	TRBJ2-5	CASSQRGGGELWSQYF	TGTGCCAGCAGTCAGAGGGGAGGGGGCGAGCTATGGAGCCAGTACTTC
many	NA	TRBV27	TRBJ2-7	CASSKDRGWEQYF	TGTGCCAGCAGCAAAGACAGAGGATGGGAGCAGTACTTC
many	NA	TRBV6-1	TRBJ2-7	CASSEALDEGYEQYF	TGTGCCAGCAGTGAAGCGCTGGACGAAGGCTACGAGCAGTACTTC
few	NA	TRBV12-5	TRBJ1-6	CASGLALQASSYNSPLHF	TGTGCTAGTGGTTTGGCTCTACAGGCTAGCTCCTATAATTCACCCCTCCACTTT
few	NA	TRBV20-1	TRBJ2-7	CSARTDRYEQYF	TGCAGTGCTAGAACCGACAGATACGAGCAGTACTTC
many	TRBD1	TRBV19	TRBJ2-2	CASSPRGGQGNTGELFF	TGTGCCAGTAGTCCCCGTGGCGGACAGGGGAACACCGGGGAGCTGTTTTTT
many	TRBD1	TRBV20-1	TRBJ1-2	CSARETGVNYGYTF	TGCAGTGCTAGAGAAACAGGGGTCAACTATGGCTACACCTTC
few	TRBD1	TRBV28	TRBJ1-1	CASSWGFPGQGKVTEAFF	TGTGCCAGCAGTTGGGGGTTTCCGGGACAGGGGAAGGTTACTGAAGCTTTCTTT
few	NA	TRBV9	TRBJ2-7	CASGDGVVRSIYEQYF	TGTGCCAGCGGCGACGGGGTGGTGCGTTCTATTTACGAGCAGTACTTC
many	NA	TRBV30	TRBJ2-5	CAGLDPGETQYF	TGTGCCGGTCTGGACCCAGGAGAGACCCAGTACTTC
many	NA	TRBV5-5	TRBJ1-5	CASSSLQPQHF	TGTGCCAGCAGCTCTCTTCAGCCCCAGCATTTT
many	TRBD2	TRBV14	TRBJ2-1	CASSQTSGRASDEQFF	TGTGCCAGCAGCCAAACTAGCGGGAGGGCCTCCGATGAGCAGTTCTTC
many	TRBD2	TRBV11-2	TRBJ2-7	CASSFGTSVFYEQYF	TGTGCCAGCAGCTTCGGGACTAGCGTCTTCTACGAGCAGTACTTC
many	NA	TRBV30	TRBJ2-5	CAWGPVQETQYF	TGTGCCTGGGGACCGGTCCAAGAGACCCAGTACTTC
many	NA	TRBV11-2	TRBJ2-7	CASSLGGMGIEQYF	TGTGCCAGCAGCTTAGGAGGTATGGGGATCGAGCAGTACTTC
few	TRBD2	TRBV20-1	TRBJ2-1	CSARDHHPIGLAGGYYNEQFF	TGCAGTGCTAGAGACCACCACCCTATCGGACTAGCGGGAGGTTACTACAATGAGCAGTTCTTC
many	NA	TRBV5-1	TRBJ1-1	CASSLVWGRNTEAFF	TGCGCCAGCAGCTTGGTGTGGGGGCGGAACACTGAAGCTTTCTTT
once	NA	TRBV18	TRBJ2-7	CASSQEWGDTEQYF	TGTGCCAGCTCCCAGGAGTGGGGGGACACCGAGCAGTACTTC
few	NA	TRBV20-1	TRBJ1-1	CSALLNTEAFF	TGCAGTGCTTTGTTAAACACTGAAGCTTTCTTT
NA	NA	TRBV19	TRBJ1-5	CASSIVGYQPQHF	TGTGCCAGTAGTATAGTGGGCTATCAGCCCCAGCATTTT